The next 18 T cell receptor beta chains were all read from a single sample in a study of shared clonotypes between healthy human individuals. Data came from immunoSEQ multiplex PCR; TCRdb stores just in-frame clones and leaves some out. The profile shows about 650,000 clones, about 95% of them singletons. CD45RO negativity and positive selection for CCR7 defined naive CD8 cells, a population that excluded terminally differentiated effector memory CD45RA+ cells. Sequenced input: naive CD8+ T cells sorted from blood. All receptors derive from a woman aged 25 to 39 in good health.

The chain employs TRBV2 and TRBJ2-1, with unresolved D. CDR1 is SNHLY, CDR2 FYNNEI, per germline. The CDR3 is 12 residues long. The V end lost 6 bases, the J end lost 7 bases, and 10 bases lay between the germline ends. The CDR3 reads CASRDDSNEQFF. The CDR3 DNA reads as TGTGCCAGCAGGGATGACTCGAATGAGCAGTTCTTC. The full variable domain, its missing parts supplied by reference TRBV2 and TRBJ2-1, is EPEVTQTPSHQVTQMGQEVILRCVPISNHLYFYWYRQILGQKVEFLVSFYNNEISEKSEIFDDQFSVERPDGSNFTLKIRSTKLEDSAMYFCASRDDSNEQFFGPGTRLTVL.

Only one count was recorded for this clone. J is TRBJ2-1 and V is TRBV30; either TRBD1 or TRBD2 may fit D (5 bases each). This CDR3 comprises 13 residues. The germline V gene has CDR1 GTSNPN and CDR2 SVGIG (reference sequence). The ends were cut back, 1 base at V and 12 bases at J, with 16 bases in the middle. The CDR3 loop is CAWSAGTALGQFF. CDR3 nucleotide sequence: TGTGCCTGGAGTGCAGGGACGGCGTTGGGGCAGTTCTTC.

The gene calls are TRBV28 and TRBJ2-3, with 10 bases matching TRBD2. The CDR3 contains 16 residues. The germline V gene has CDR1 MDHEN and CDR2 SYDVKM. The V segment lost 5 bases and the J segment 1 base; nucleotides outside the gene matches: 6. The CDR3 bases are TGTGCCAGCAGTGGCCTCGGGACTAGCGGCACAGATACGCAGTATTTT. Translation: CASSGLGTSGTDTQYF. Drawing the rest from reference TRBV28 and TRBJ2-3, the complete variable domain is DVKVTQSSRYLVKRTGEKVFLECVQDMDHENMFWYRQDPGLGLRLIYFSYDVKMKEKGDIPEGYSVSREKKERFSLILESASTNQTSMYLCASSGLGTSGTDTQYFGPGTRLTVL.

This clone has only one observation. The V and J genes are TRBV11-1 and TRBJ2-6, with D possibly matching TRBD2 (6 bases). Trimming took off 4 bases at V and 0 bases at J, with 16 bases between the two ends. This CDR3 is built from 18 residues. Germline loops: CDR1 SGHAT, CDR2 FQDESV (reference sequence). The CDR3 DNA reads as TGTGCCAGCAGCTCTCCCGGCGGGATGATCTCTGGGGCCAACGTCCTGACTTTC. As protein: CASSSPGGMISGANVLTF.

This rearrangement joins TRBV7-8 to TRBJ2-7, with TRBD2 matching 14 bases. The CDR3 has 18 amino acids. Germline CDR1 reads SGHVS; CDR2 reads FQNEAQ. Trimming cost V 3 bases and J 5 bases; bases outside gene matches: 12. The CDR3 coding sequence is TGTGCCAGCAGCTTGCGACTAGCGGGAGGGGACCCGGGCCACGAGCAGTACTTC. Its translation: CASSLRLAGGDPGHEQYF.

This clone appeared once. The rearrangement uses TRBV7-9 and TRBJ2-7, with D unresolved. Trimming took 3 bases from V and 6 from J, leaving 12 bases between them. CDR1 and CDR2 (germline): SEHNR, FQNEAQ (reference sequence). The CDR3 runs to 13 residues. The CDR3 coding sequence is TGTGCCAGCAGCTTTCCGGGCGCTCTCGAGCAGTACTTC. Protein product: CASSFPGALEQYF. Filled out from reference TRBV7-9 and TRBJ2-7, the complete variable domain reads DTGVSQNPRHKITKRGQNVTFRCDPISEHNRLYWYRQTLGQGPEFLTYFQNEAQLEKSRLLSDRFSAERPKGSFSTLEIQRTEQGDSAMYLCASSFPGALEQYFGPGTRLTVT.

J is TRBJ2-7 and V is TRBV28; TRBD2 is a possible D gene (5 bases). The germline V gene has CDR1 MDHEN and CDR2 SYDVKM. This CDR3 spans 15 amino acids. V was trimmed by 1 base and J by 7 bases, leaving 17 bases between them. This CDR3 is CASSLLVAGVGEQYF. In nucleotides, the CDR3 is TGTGCCAGCAGTTTATTGGTGGCGGGTGTTGGTGAGCAGTACTTC.

This chain joins TRBV10-2 and TRBJ2-7; tentatively, D is TRBD1 (5 bases). Germline V gene data show CDR1 as WSHSY and CDR2 as SAAADI. Deletions cut 8 bases from V and 2 bases from J, with 13 bases between. This CDR3 has 13 residues. The CDR3 sequence: CASGQEIAYEQYF. DNA of the CDR3: TGCGCCAGCGGACAAGAAATAGCCTACGAGCAGTACTTC.

This clone was detected once. The chain employs TRBV4-2 and TRBJ1-1; D uncertain. Germline CDR1 reads LGHNA; CDR2 reads YNFKEQ. Trimming stripped 1 base from V and 1 base from J, with 10 bases between. This CDR3 comprises 15 residues. The CDR3 spells CASSQVDVKNTEAFF. CDR3 DNA sequence: TGTGCCAGCAGCCAAGTGGATGTGAAGAACACTGAAGCTTTCTTT.

This clone was recorded once. V usage is TRBV19 and J usage is TRBJ1-4; 7 nucleotides agree with TRBD1. The CDR3 length is 17 residues. V gave up 0 bases and J gave up 10 bases; unmatched junction bases: 14. Per germline, CDR1 LNHDA and CDR2 SQIVND (reference sequence). The chain's CDR3 is CASSIDLETGFSGKLFF. The CDR3 bases are TGTGCCAGTAGTATAGACTTGGAGACAGGGTTTTCGGGAAAACTGTTTTTT. Looking up the rest from reference TRBV19 and TRBJ1-4 gives the full variable domain: DGGITQSPKYLFRKEGQNVTLSCEQNLNHDAMYWYRQDPGQGLRLIYYSQIVNDFQKGDIAEGYSVSREKKESFPLTVTSAQKNPTAFYLCASSIDLETGFSGKLFFGSGTQLSVL.

The chain's CDR3 is CASSQGRNSGNTIYF. CDR3 coding DNA: TGCGCCAGCAGCCAAGGCAGGAACTCTGGAAACACCATATATTTT. This chain uses TRBV4-1 with TRBJ1-3, with D unclear. The CDR3 consists of 15 residues. Germline V gives CDR1 MGHRA, CDR2 YSYEKL. The V and J ends lost 1 base and 0 bases respectively, with 7 bases between them.

This chain joins TRBV2 and TRBJ2-7; no reliable D call. Germline CDR1 SNHLY, CDR2 FYNNEI. The CDR3 spans 12 residues. V lost 2 bases and J lost 5, with 7 bases in between. The CDR3 DNA reads as TGTGCCAGCAGTGAATTAGCCCACGAGCAGTACTTC. Translation: CASSELAHEQYF.

This clone came up a few times. V and J are TRBV19 and TRBJ1-5; D call uncertain. The CDR3 contains 14 residues. From germline, CDR1 is LNHDA and CDR2 SQIVND (reference sequence). Trimming took 2 bases from V and 6 from J, leaving 11 bases between them. This CDR3 is CASSILPLSQPQHF. CDR3 DNA sequence: TGTGCCAGTAGTATACTACCGCTGAGTCAGCCCCAGCATTTT. Filled out from reference TRBV19 and TRBJ1-5, the complete variable domain reads DGGITQSPKYLFRKEGQNVTLSCEQNLNHDAMYWYRQDPGQGLRLIYYSQIVNDFQKGDIAEGYSVSREKKESFPLTVTSAQKNPTAFYLCASSILPLSQPQHFGDGTRLSIL.

This clone occurred once. This chain links TRBV19 with TRBJ2-3; D is uncertain. The CDR3 contains 13 residues. The V gene lost 6 bases and the J gene lost 2 bases, with 9 bases spanning the gap. Per the germline V gene, CDR1 is LNHDA and CDR2 is SQIVND (reference sequence). The CDR3 sequence is CASRARTTDTQYF. In nucleotides, the CDR3 is TGTGCCAGTAGAGCGCGGACCACAGATACGCAGTATTTT.

This clone is a singleton in its sample. CDR3 nucleotide sequence: TGTGCCAGCAGCCTTTCTCAAGCCCTGGGGGGGGAGACCCAGTACTTC. Encoded protein: CASSLSQALGGETQYF. The genes are TRBV11-1 and TRBJ2-5, with 7 positions matching TRBD2. Germline loops: CDR1 SGHAT, CDR2 FQDESV (reference sequence). The CDR3 sequence is 16 residues long. Trimming removed 5 bases from V and 5 bases from J; junction bases left unmatched: 14.

A single count supports this clone. The chain combines TRBV7-9 with TRBJ2-7; the match to TRBD2 covers 10 bases. This CDR3 region has 16 residues. The germline V gene encodes CDR1 SEHNR and CDR2 FQNEAQ (reference sequence). V was clipped by 1 base and J by 5 bases; unmatched bases: 8. The CDR3 region is CASSLDLLAGDHEQYF. In DNA form, the CDR3 reads TGTGCCAGCAGCTTAGATCTGCTAGCGGGAGATCACGAGCAGTACTTC.

This rearrangement joins TRBV7-6 to TRBJ2-1; perhaps D is TRBD1 or TRBD2 (5 bases each). V gave up 2 bases and J gave up 6 bases, with 8 bases separating them. The CDR3 loop spans 13 amino acids. Germline V gene data show CDR1 as SGHVS and CDR2 as FNYEAQ. CDR3 in amino acids: CASSLPGGNEQFF. CDR3 nucleotide sequence: TGTGCCAGCAGCTTACCTGGGGGCAATGAGCAGTTCTTC.

V and J are TRBV19 and TRBJ2-3; 11 nucleotides line up with TRBD2. The germline gives CDR1 LNHDA, CDR2 SQIVND (reference sequence). V gave up 5 bases and J gave up 5 bases; unmatched junction bases: 6. The CDR3 extends over 15 amino acids. CDR3 coding DNA: TGTGCCAGTAGTGAACTAGCGGGAGATATAGATACGCAGTATTTT. It is translated as CASSELAGDIDTQYF.